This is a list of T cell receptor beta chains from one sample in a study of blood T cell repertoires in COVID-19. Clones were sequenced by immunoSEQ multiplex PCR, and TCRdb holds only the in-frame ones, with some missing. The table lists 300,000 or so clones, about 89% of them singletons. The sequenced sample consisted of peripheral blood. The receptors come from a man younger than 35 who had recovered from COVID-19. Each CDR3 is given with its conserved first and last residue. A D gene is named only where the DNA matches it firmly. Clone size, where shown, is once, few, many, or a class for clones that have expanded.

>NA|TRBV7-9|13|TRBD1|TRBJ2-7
TGTGCCAGCCCCGGACAGGGGACCTACGAGCAGTACTTC
CASPGQGTYEQYF
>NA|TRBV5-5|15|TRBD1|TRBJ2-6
TGTGCCAGCAGCTCGACAGGGGTTGGGGCCAACGTCCTGACTTTC
CASSSTGVGANVLTF
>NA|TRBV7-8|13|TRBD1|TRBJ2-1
TGTGCCAGCAGCTTTGGGACAGTCAATGAGCAGTTCTTC
CASSFGTVNEQFF
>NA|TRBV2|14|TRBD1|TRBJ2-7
TGTGCCAGCAGTGAGGACAGGGAAATCAACGAGCAGTACTTC
CASSEDREINEQYF
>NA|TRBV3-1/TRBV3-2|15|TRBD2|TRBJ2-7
TGTGCCAGCAGCCACCAAGGGACTAGCGGGACCGAGCAGTACTTC
CASSHQGTSGTEQYF
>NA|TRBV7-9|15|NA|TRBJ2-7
TGTGCCAGCAGCTTAGGTGGGCAGGGGAGCCACGAGCAGTACTTC
CASSLGGQGSHEQYF
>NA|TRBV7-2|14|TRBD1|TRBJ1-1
TGTGCCAGCAGCTGGGGACAGATGAACACTGAAGCTTTCTTT
CASSWGQMNTEAFF
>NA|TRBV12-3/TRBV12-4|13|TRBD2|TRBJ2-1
TGTGCCAGCAGGCTCTTAGCGGGAGTTGAGCAGTTCTTC
CASRLLAGVEQFF
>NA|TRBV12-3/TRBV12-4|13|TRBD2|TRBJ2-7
TGTGCCAGTTCTTTGCGGGAGCTCGGCGAGCAGTACTTC
CASSLRELGEQYF
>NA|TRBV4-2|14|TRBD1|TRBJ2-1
TGTGCCAGCAGCTTGGGACAGGGGGCGAATGAGCAGTTCTTC
CASSLGQGANEQFF
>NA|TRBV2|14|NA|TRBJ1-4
TGTGCCAGCAGTGACGGGAGCCTGAATGAAAAACTGTTTTTT
CASSDGSLNEKLFF
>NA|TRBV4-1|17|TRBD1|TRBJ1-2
TGCGCCAGCAGCCAAGAAATGGGACAGGGGGGAATCTATGGCTACACCTTC
CASSQEMGQGGIYGYTF
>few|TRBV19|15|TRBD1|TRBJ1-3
TGTGCCACGGGGGACAGGGGCCGCTCTGGAAACACCATATATTTT
CATGDRGRSGNTIYF
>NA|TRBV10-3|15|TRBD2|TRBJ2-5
TGTGCCATCAGTGAAGGGCGGGGGAACCAAGAGACCCAGTACTTC
CAISEGRGNQETQYF
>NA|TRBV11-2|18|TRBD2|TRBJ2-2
TGTGCCAGCAGCTTAGTTGGGTATAGCGGGGGGTTCACCGGGGAGCTGTTTTTT
CASSLVGYSGGFTGELFF
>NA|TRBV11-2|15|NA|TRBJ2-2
TGTGCCAGCAGCTTTAGCGGCAGACTTATCGGGGAGCTGTTTTTT
CASSFSGRLIGELFF
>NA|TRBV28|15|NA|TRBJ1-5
TGTGCCAGCAGTCCCACAGGGTTAAGCAATCAGCCCCAGCATTTT
CASSPTGLSNQPQHF
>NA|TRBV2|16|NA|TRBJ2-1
TGTGCCAGCAGTCCCATAGTGGGAGGATCGGGCAATGAGCAGTTCTTC
CASSPIVGGSGNEQFF
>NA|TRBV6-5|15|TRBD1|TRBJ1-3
TGTGCCAGCAGTCAACGGGGACAGGGGATGGACACCATATATTTT
CASSQRGQGMDTIYF
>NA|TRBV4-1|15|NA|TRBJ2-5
TGCGCCAGCAGCCAGAACAGGAAACTAAAAGAGACCCAGTACTTC
CASSQNRKLKETQYF
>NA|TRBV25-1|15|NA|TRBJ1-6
TGTGCCAGCAGTGGTAGCAGCTCCTATAATTCACCCCTCCACTTT
CASSGSSSYNSPLHF
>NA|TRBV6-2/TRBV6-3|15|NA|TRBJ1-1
TGTGCCAGCAGTTACTCGCGGGGGACGAACACTGAAGCTTTCTTT
CASSYSRGTNTEAFF
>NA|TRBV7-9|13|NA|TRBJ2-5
TGTGCCAGCAGTCAAGGGGCAGAAGAGACCCAGTACTTC
CASSQGAEETQYF
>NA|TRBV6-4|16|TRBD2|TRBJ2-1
TGTGCCAGCAGTGACTCGGCTAGCGGGTTTATGAATGAGCAGTTCTTC
CASSDSASGFMNEQFF
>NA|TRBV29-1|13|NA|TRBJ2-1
TGCAGCGTTGATCGGGACATCAACAATGAGCAGTTCTTC
CSVDRDINNEQFF
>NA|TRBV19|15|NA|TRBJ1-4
TGTGCCAGTAGTACCGTGCTAGCAACTAATGAAAAACTGTTTTTT
CASSTVLATNEKLFF
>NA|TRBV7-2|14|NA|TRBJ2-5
TGTGCCAGCAGCCCTACTAATACTATAGAGACCCAGTACTTC
CASSPTNTIETQYF
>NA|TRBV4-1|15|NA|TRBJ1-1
TGCGCCAGCAGCCTAGGGGGGGTGGCGAACACTGAAGCTTTCTTT
CASSLGGVANTEAFF
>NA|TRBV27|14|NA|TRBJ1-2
TGTGCCAGCAGTATTTCACGGGTGAACTATGGCTACACCTTC
CASSISRVNYGYTF
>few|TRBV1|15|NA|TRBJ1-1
TGCACCAGCAGCCAGGCAGGTCAGATGAACACTGAAGCTTTCTTT
CTSSQAGQMNTEAFF
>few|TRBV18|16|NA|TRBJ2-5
TGTGCCAGCTCACCACTAACCACCGGGGGCCAAGAGACCCAGTACTTC
CASSPLTTGGQETQYF
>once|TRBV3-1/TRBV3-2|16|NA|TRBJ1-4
TGTGCCAGCAGCCAAAGCGATCGGGGGATTAATGAAAAACTGTTTTTT
CASSQSDRGINEKLFF
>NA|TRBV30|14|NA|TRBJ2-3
TGTGCCTGGAGTGTCGGTCTAGCTAGGGATACGCAGTATTTT
CAWSVGLARDTQYF